The clone carrying this T cell receptor (beta chain) was seen many times. The sample is drawn from a study of blood T cell repertoires in COVID-19. TCRdb's copy holds only in-frame clones and misses some; the assay was immunoSEQ multiplex PCR. The sample contains about 300,000 clones, nearly 90% of which appear only once. The sample was peripheral blood. The receptor's source is a woman between 25 and 40 years old with COVID-19, enrolled during active disease.

CDR3 DNA: TGTGCCAGCAGCCTTGCTACCCCCTACGAGCAGTACGTC. Its protein is CASSLATPYEQYV. The V and J genes are TRBV21-1 and TRBJ2-7; the table's D gene call, TRBD2, was not cross checked with the DNA. TRBV21-1 corresponds to a pseudogene. The CDR3 extends over 13 amino acids.